This TCR beta chain derives from a study of PD-1 blockade in classical Hodgkin lymphoma. Profiling relied on immunoSEQ multiplex PCR, and the TCRdb table lists in-frame clones only, not all of them. This table holds 2,500 to 3,500 clones, roughly 70% found once. Germline values: CDR1 MRHNA, CDR2 SNTAGT. This CDR3 is 15 amino acids long. V trimming: 0 bases; J trimming: 3 bases; junction bases outside the gene matches: 0. Specified time point: newly diagnosed, previously untreated cHL patient sample. It was by magnetic negative selection that CD8+ T cells were isolated from thawed PBMCs. This clone was picked up a small number of times.

The V gene is TRBV6-4, the J gene TRBJ2-1, with 9 bases identical to TRBD1. The source of this sequence is a human donor with classical Hodgkin lymphoma. The specimen was CD8+ T cells from blood. Written as DNA, the CDR3 is TGTGCCAGCAGTGACTCGACAGGGGGCTACAATGAGCAGTTCTTC. Residues: CASSDSTGGYNEQFF.